The 17 T cell receptor beta chains in this list originate from one sample, sequenced in a study of blood T cell repertoires in COVID-19. The method was immunoSEQ multiplex PCR; TCRdb's version includes in-frame clones alone and lacks a portion of them. The table lists about 210,000 clones, roughly 87% of them singletons, with under 13% in the top ten. Sequencing was done on a sample of PBMCs or T cells enriched from blood (not recorded which). The origin of the receptors is a man aged 18-30 years with acute COVID-19.

This clone is a singleton in its sample. The gene calls are TRBV28 and TRBJ2-1, with TRBD2 matching 9 bases. Germline assignment: CDR1 MDHEN and CDR2 SYDVKM. Losses at the gene ends were 4 bases for V and 8 bases for J; bases not matched to a gene: 21. The CDR3 runs to 19 residues. Written as DNA, the CDR3 is TGTGCCAGCAGTTCGAGGGTTTCAATGGGACTAGCAGGTTTGGATGAGCAGTTCTTC. Translation: CASSSRVSMGLAGLDEQFF.

V usage is TRBV18 and J usage is TRBJ2-1, with D possibly matching TRBD1 (5 bases). The CDR3 loop spans 20 amino acids. The germline gives CDR1 KGHSH, CDR2 LQKENI. Trimming shortened V by 4 bases and J by 6 bases, and 31 bases separated the two germline ends. CDR3 sequence: CASSLVKVSRSGIQTNEQFF. CDR3 nucleotides: TGTGCCAGCTCACTCGTGAAGGTGTCTCGTTCAGGGATCCAAACCAATGAGCAGTTCTTC.

CDR3 amino acids: CAIALTSAAYEQYF. In DNA, the CDR3 is TGTGCCATCGCCCTTACTAGCGCTGCCTACGAGCAGTACTTC. The chain recombines TRBV10-3 with TRBJ2-7; 7 nucleotides align to TRBD2. Unmatched junction bases numbered 9, after V lost 8 bases and J lost 2 bases. The CDR3 length is 14 residues. Germline V lookup: CDR1 ENHRY, CDR2 SYGVKD.

A single count supports this clone. The genes are TRBV12-3 or TRBV12-4 and TRBJ2-4; 7 positions match TRBD1. The junction had 4 bases not matched to a gene; V was cut back by 6 bases and J by 5 bases. The CDR3 extends over 13 amino acids. CDR3 DNA: TGTGCCAGCAGACCCGGGACAGAAAACATTCAGTACTTC. Translating it yields CASRPGTENIQYF.

The chain couples TRBV9 to TRBJ1-3, with TRBD1 identical over 7 bases. Germline loops: CDR1 SGDLS, CDR2 YYNGEE. The CDR3 totals 15 residues. V lost 0 bases and J lost 3; bases outside the gene matches: 3. The CDR3 coding sequence is TGTGCCAGCAGCGTAGAACACAGGGGTGGAAACACCATATATTTT. Its protein is CASSVEHRGGNTIYF.

The rearrangement joins TRBV12-3 or TRBV12-4 to TRBJ2-5; possibly TRBD2 for D (6 bases). This CDR3 comprises 12 residues. Trimming pared 6 bases from V and 4 bases from J, leaving 9 bases between. The CDR3 loop is CASRTTRETQYF. The CDR3 DNA is TGTGCCAGCAGGACGACTAGAGAGACCCAGTACTTC.

The gene calls are TRBV6-1 and TRBJ2-1, with 13 bases identical to TRBD2. The junction had 7 bases not matched to a gene; V was cut back by 2 bases and J by 9 bases. Germline assignment: CDR1 MNHNS and CDR2 SASEGT. The CDR3 loop spans 16 amino acids. The CDR3 DNA follows: TGTGCCAGCAGTGAAATTGAGAGGACTAGCGGGAGTGAGCAGTTCTTC. Translation gives CASSEIERTSGSEQFF.

CDR3: CASSTRQGSNEKLFF. CDR3 nucleotides: TGTGCCAGCAGTACCCGACAGGGTTCTAATGAAAAACTGTTTTTT. The V and J genes are TRBV28 and TRBJ1-4; 7 bases align to TRBD1. CDR3 length: 15 residues. Unmatched junction bases numbered 6, after V lost 5 bases and J lost 3 bases. Germline V lookup: CDR1 MDHEN, CDR2 SYDVKM.

The genes are TRBV18 and TRBJ1-3, with TRBD1 as a possible D gene (5 bases). Germline lookup yields CDR1 KGHSH and CDR2 LQKENI. CDR3 length equals 17 residues. V lost 2 bases, J lost 4 bases, and 18 bases lay in between. CDR3 residues: CASSPGEGASAGNTIYF. CDR3 DNA: TGTGCCAGCTCACCAGGGGAAGGGGCGTCAGCCGGAAACACCATATATTTT.

This clone was recorded once. The CDR3 DNA reads as TGTGCCAGCAGCCCGAACAGTCAGGGAGGGACCCAGTACTTC. This sequence encodes CASSPNSQGGTQYF. The chain links TRBV5-8 to TRBJ2-5, with D possibly matching TRBD2 (6 bases). V was clipped by 4 bases and J by 7 bases, with 17 bases between them. The CDR3 has 14 residues. CDR1 is SGHTS and CDR2 is YDEGEE in the germline V gene.

This clone was found once. The V and J genes are TRBV5-1 and TRBJ2-5; 11 nucleotides match TRBD2. V lost 5 bases to trimming and J lost 5 bases; unmatched junction nucleotides: 2. The CDR3 is 13 residues long. Germline CDR1 SGHRS, CDR2 YFSETQ. The CDR3 nucleotides are TGCGCCAGCAGTCGGACTAGCGGGGAGACCCAGTACTTC. Its protein is CASSRTSGETQYF.

The genes are TRBV29-1 and TRBJ2-1; 9 bases align to TRBD1. The ends lost 7 bases at V and 3 bases at J; junction bases unmatched: 4. The CDR3 sequence is 13 residues long. The germline V gene has CDR1 SQVTM and CDR2 ANQGSEA. CDR3 amino acids: CSGSGQGYNEQFF. In nucleotides, the CDR3 is TGCAGCGGATCGGGACAGGGCTACAATGAGCAGTTCTTC.

The chain uses TRBV2 and TRBJ2-7; 7 nucleotides align to TRBD1. The CDR3 runs to 13 residues. Germline V gives CDR1 SNHLY, CDR2 FYNNEI. With 10 bases clipped from V and 7 bases from J, the junction kept 13 bases outside the gene matches. The CDR3 nucleotides are TGTGCCACTGGACAAGACAGGGTCCGAGAGCAGTACTTC. Translated: CATGQDRVREQYF.

The chain recombines TRBV11-3 with TRBJ2-1, with 11 bases identical to TRBD2. From germline, CDR1 is SGHNT and CDR2 YENEEA. V gave up 0 bases and J gave up 7 bases; unmatched junction bases: 8. The CDR3 is 17 amino acids. As DNA, the CDR3 is TGTGCCAGCAGCTTAGATCCTGTACTAGCGGGAGAAAATGAGCAGTTCTTC. Translating it yields CASSLDPVLAGENEQFF.

The gene calls are TRBV6-5 and TRBJ1-2, with 10 bases matching TRBD1. CDR1 and CDR2 from the germline V gene are MNHEY and SVGAGI. CDR3 length: 15 amino acids. Germline trimming cut 2 bases from V and 5 bases from J; bases unmatched to any gene: 5. The CDR3 bases are TGTGCCAGCAGTTACCCCGGACAGGGGGGATATGGCTACACCTTC. Its protein product is CASSYPGQGGYGYTF.

The chain joins TRBV14 to TRBJ2-5; 8 bases are shared with TRBD2. The V segment lost 1 base and the J segment 5 bases; nucleotides outside the gene matches: 6. Germline values: CDR1 SGHDN, CDR2 FVKESK. The CDR3 is 15 amino acids. This CDR3 is CASSQGMGLGETQYF. In nucleotides, the CDR3 is TGTGCCAGCAGCCAAGGGATGGGACTAGGCGAGACCCAGTACTTC.

There are a few counts of this clone. Here the CDR3 DNA reads TGCGCCAGCACCTTCCGGCCGGACAGGGGAGGCACTGAAGCTTTCTTT. It specifies CASTFRPDRGGTEAFF. The rearrangement uses TRBV5-1 and TRBJ1-1; 9 positions match TRBD1. With V trimmed by 6 bases and J by 4 bases, 13 bases remained unmatched. Germline V gene lookup returns CDR1 SGHRS and CDR2 YFSETQ. This CDR3 has 16 amino acids.